This T cell receptor beta chain is from a study of identical twins. MiXCR, run by TCRdb on the 5' RACE reads, gives a single entry per CDR3 protein. The sample yields hundreds of thousands of distinct CDR3 sequences, more than 6.5% seen once. Study-wide results and caveats: In cord blood, abundant beta clonotypes had fewer insertions; memory showed no trend. Less excess twin sharing appeared in beta out-of-frame sequences.

The germline CDR1 and CDR2 sequences are LGHDT and YNNKEL (reference sequence). There are 13 residues in the CDR3. Trimming stripped 2 bases from V and 4 bases from J, with 8 bases between. This clonotype was seen only a few times. Its specificity is unknown. This sample was also put to use in a study of yellow fever vaccine responses in identical twins. From that study: It has been reported that, in twins, the vaccine T cell response seemed partly convergent and partly personalized.

The chain has TRBV3-1 and TRBJ1-2, with D perhaps TRBD1 (6 bases). The specimen was PBMCs. The sequence came from a woman aged 18 to 35 in good health. CDR3: CASSQTGSYGYTF. CDR3 DNA sequence: TGTGCCAGCAGCCAAACAGGGAGCTATGGCTACACCTTC.